This T cell receptor beta chain was sequenced in a study of shared clonotypes between healthy human individuals. Turning to this clone: Its antigen remains unidentified.

The authors divided CD4+ cells into CD45RA+ naive and CD45RA-negative memory subsets. Regarding the study as a whole: Memory subsets generally showed lower estimated richness than naive subsets. Investigators expected sequencing depth to affect clonotype sharing among donors.

Sorted subsets were amplified in replicate PCRs using about 210 ng DNA, 30,000 to 35,000 T cell genomes. Only in-frame clones appear in the TCRdb table, and some are missing; sequencing was by immunoSEQ multiplex PCR. Counted here are a few million clones, 85% to 95% occurring once; the ten biggest clones make up 0.39%. The clonotype comes from a man between 18 and 35 years old in good health. Some clones in this sample may be carry-over from other donors' samples. Material for sequencing was naive CD4+ T cells from PBMCs. Subset of the sample: CD45RA+ positively selected.

The chain's CDR3 is CASSPIGFGQGARGNTIYF. CDR3 DNA sequence: TGTGCCAGCAGCCCTATTGGCTTTGGACAGGGGGCGCGGGGAAACACCATATATTTT. The rearrangement joins TRBV7-3 to TRBJ1-3; 11 positions match TRBD1. V trimming: 5 bases; J trimming: 4 bases; junction bases outside the gene matches: 16. This CDR3 has 19 residues. CDR1 is SGHTA and CDR2 is FQGTGA in the germline V gene.